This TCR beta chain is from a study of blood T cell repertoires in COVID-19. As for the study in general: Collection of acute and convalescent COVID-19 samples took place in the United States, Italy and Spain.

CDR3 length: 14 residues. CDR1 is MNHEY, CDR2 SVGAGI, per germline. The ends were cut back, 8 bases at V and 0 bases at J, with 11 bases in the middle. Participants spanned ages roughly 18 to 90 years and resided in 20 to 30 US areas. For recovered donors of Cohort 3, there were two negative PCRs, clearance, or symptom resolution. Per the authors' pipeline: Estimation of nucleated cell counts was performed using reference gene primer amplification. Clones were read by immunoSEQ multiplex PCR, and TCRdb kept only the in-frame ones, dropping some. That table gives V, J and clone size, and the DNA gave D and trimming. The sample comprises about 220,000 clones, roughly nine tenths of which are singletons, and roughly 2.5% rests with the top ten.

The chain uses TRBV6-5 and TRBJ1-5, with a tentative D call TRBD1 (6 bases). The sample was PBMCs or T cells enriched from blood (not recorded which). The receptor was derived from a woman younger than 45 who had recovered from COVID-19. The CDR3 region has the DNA TGTGCCAGCGCCCGACAGGTTAGCAATCAGCCCCAGCATTTT. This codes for CASARQVSNQPQHF.